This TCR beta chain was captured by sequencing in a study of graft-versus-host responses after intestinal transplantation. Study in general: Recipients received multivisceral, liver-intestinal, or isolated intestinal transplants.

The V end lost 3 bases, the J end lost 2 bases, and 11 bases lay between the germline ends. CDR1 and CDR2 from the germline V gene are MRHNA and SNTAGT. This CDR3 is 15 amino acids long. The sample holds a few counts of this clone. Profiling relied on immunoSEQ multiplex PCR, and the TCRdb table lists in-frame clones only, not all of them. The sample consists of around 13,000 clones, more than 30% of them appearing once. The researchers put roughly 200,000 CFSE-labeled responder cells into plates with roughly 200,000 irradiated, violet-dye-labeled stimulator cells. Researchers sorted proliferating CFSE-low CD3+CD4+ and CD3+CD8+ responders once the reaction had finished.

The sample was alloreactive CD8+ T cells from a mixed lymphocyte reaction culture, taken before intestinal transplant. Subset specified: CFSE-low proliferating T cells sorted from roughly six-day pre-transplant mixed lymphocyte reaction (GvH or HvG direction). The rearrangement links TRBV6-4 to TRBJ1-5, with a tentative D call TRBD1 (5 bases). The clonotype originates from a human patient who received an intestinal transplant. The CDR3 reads CASSEVRVGNQPQHF. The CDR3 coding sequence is TGTGCCAGCAGTGAAGTCAGGGTGGGCAATCAGCCCCAGCATTTT.